This T cell receptor beta chain was recorded in a study of T cell repertoires in ileal Crohn's disease. This clone was recorded a few times. CDR1 MGHRA and CDR2 YSYEKL come from the germline V gene. This CDR3 region has 12 residues. V was trimmed by 6 bases and J by 8 bases, leaving 13 bases between them. Method: immunoSEQ multiplex PCR; TCRdb's copy keeps in-frame clones and lacks some. The data hold roughly 6,600 clones, with over 75% observed a single time. Documented time point: inflamed ileum from the surgical specimen. The chain joins TRBV4-1 to TRBJ1-2; D remains ambiguous. The sequence came from an adult with Crohn's disease. The source material was ileal tissue. The chain's CDR3 is CASRFPKGGYTF. For the CDR3, the DNA is TGCGCCAGCAGATTTCCTAAGGGCGGCTACACCTTC.